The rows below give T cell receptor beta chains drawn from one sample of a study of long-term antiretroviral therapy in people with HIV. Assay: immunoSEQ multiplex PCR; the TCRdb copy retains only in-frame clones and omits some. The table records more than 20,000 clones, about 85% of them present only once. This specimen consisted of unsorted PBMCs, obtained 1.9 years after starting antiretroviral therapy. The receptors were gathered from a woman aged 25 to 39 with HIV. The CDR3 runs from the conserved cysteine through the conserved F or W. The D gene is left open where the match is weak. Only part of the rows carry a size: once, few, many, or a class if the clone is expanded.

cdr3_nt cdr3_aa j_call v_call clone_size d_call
TGTGCCAGCAGGTCCCTCGATCGGAACACTGAAGCTTTCTTT CASRSLDRNTEAFF TRBJ1-1 TRBV27 NA NA
TGTGCCAGCAGCTTATTAAGCTCTGGAAACACCATATATTTT CASSLLSSGNTIYF TRBJ1-3 TRBV11-2 NA NA
TGTGCCAGTACCCTGGAGTCGGCGAACACTGAAGCTTTCTTT CASTLESANTEAFF TRBJ1-1 TRBV19 NA NA
TGTGCCAGCAGCCAACGATCACTAGCAACCGGTTCCACAGATACGCAGTATTTT CASSQRSLATGSTDTQYF TRBJ2-3 TRBV4-2 few NA
TGTGCCAGCAGTGATTTTAGGAGGCAGGAGCATTTCCTGGGCAATCAGCCCCAGCATTTT CASSDFRRQEHFLGNQPQHF TRBJ1-5 TRBV6-4 NA NA
TGTGCCAGCAGCCCTTCGGCCCCCGGGCGCCCTAGCTCTGGAAACACCATATATTTT CASSPSAPGRPSSGNTIYF TRBJ1-3 TRBV9 NA NA
TGTGCCAGCAGTTTAAAGGGCGGACATTCCGGATATGGCTACACCTTC CASSLKGGHSGYGYTF TRBJ1-2 TRBV27 NA NA
TGTGCCAGCAGTTCGGTCCAGGGAGGGCATCAGCCCCAGCATTTT CASSSVQGGHQPQHF TRBJ1-5 TRBV6-5 NA NA
TGTGCCTGGAAGGGACACCCGAACACTGAAGCTTTCTTT CAWKGHPNTEAFF TRBJ1-1 TRBV30 NA NA
TGTGCCAGCTCACAACAGGGGGCGTACAGCACAGATACGCAGTATTTT CASSQQGAYSTDTQYF TRBJ2-3 TRBV18 NA TRBD1
TGTGCCAGTGGGACAGGGGAAGGTGAGCAGTTCTTC CASGTGEGEQFF TRBJ2-1 TRBV19 NA TRBD1
TGTGCCACCTCGGCCCTACCCAGAGGTCAGCCCCAGCATTTT CATSALPRGQPQHF TRBJ1-5 TRBV15 NA NA
TGTGCCAGCACCCAAGCACCGAACACTGAAGCTTTCTTT CASTQAPNTEAFF TRBJ1-1 TRBV5-5 NA NA
TGTGCCAGCACCACCCTTTGGGGTAACGAGCAGTACTTC CASTTLWGNEQYF TRBJ2-7 TRBV5-4 NA NA
TGTGCCAGCAGCCCCCCGTTTAGACAGGGGGTAGATACGCAGTATTTT CASSPPFRQGVDTQYF TRBJ2-3 TRBV7-9 NA TRBD1
TGTGCCTGGAGTAGGCGGGAGTGGAACACCGGGGAGCTGTTTTTT CAWSRREWNTGELFF TRBJ2-2 TRBV30 NA TRBD2
TGCGCCAGCAGCTTGTCAGGGGCTGAAAATCAGCCCCAGCATTTT CASSLSGAENQPQHF TRBJ1-5 TRBV5-1 NA NA